The 5 T cell receptor beta chains given below trace back to one sample, sequenced in a study of T cells in Graves' hyperthyroidism and ophthalmopathy. The CDR3 regions of TCR beta were amplified from RNA transcripts. HTBI primers were used for first-round RT-PCR of the TCR CDR3. TCRdb redid the calling of the multiplex PCR reads with MiXCR, one entry per CDR3 protein. The data hold about 640,000 distinct CDR3 sequences, with more than 20% observed a single time. The specimen sequenced was blood. These receptors were obtained from a man aged 25-45 years with Graves' ophthalmopathy.

Notes on this clonotype: This may be a read error, as it is one base from a much larger clone. The chain combines TRBV29-1 with TRBJ2-7; D is possibly TRBD1 (8 bases). Germline V gene lookup returns CDR1 SQVTM and CDR2 ANQGSEA. V lost 7 bases and J lost 4, with 17 bases in between. The length of the CDR3 is 13 residues. In DNA form, the CDR3 reads TGCAGCGCCGGACAGGGAGGGGCTTACGAGCAGTACTTC. Translation: CSAGQGGAYEQYF.

This clonotype was observed a few times. The rearrangement uses TRBV6-1 and TRBJ2-5; a weak D match, TRBD2 (5 bases). The CDR3 has 12 residues. The V end lost 6 bases, the J end lost 3 bases, and 8 bases lay between the germline ends. From germline, CDR1 is MNHNS and CDR2 SASEGT. The CDR3 coding sequence is TGTGCCAGCAGCCGGGATAAAGAGACCCAGTACTTC. Amino acids: CASSRDKETQYF.

This clonotype showed up many times. The chain carries TRBV3-1 and TRBJ2-1, with 8 positions matching TRBD2. The CDR3 is 16 residues long. Germline trimming cut 1 base from V and 6 bases from J; bases unmatched to any gene: 8. Per germline, CDR1 LGHDT and CDR2 YNNKEL (reference sequence). The CDR3 is CASSQVSREGRNEQFF. The CDR3 DNA follows: TGTGCCAGCAGCCAAGTCAGTCGGGAGGGTCGCAATGAGCAGTTCTTC.

This sequence joins TRBV3-1 and TRBJ1-3, with D unresolved. The germline V gene encodes CDR1 LGHDT and CDR2 YNNKEL (reference sequence). The CDR3 loop spans 15 amino acids. Trimming left V 0 bases short and J 0 bases short, with 6 bases between. In nucleotides, the CDR3 is TGTGCCAGCAGCCAAGAGCGGCTCTCTGGAAACACCATATATTTT. It codes for CASSQERLSGNTIYF.

This clonotype was seen a handful of times. The conserved phenylalanine or tryptophan is not found at the CDR3 terminus, so this likely reflects a read error. CDR3 nucleotide sequence: TGTGCCAGCAGTTTAAGGGACAGGGAGACCTACGAGCAGTACCTC. This gives the protein CASSLRDRETYEQYL. This rearrangement joins TRBV28 to TRBJ2-7; 9 bases fit TRBD1. Germline loops: CDR1 MDHEN, CDR2 SYDVKM. The CDR3 has 15 residues. The V segment lost 2 bases and the J segment 2 bases; nucleotides outside the gene matches: 4.